A selection of T cell receptor beta chains follows, all from one sample in a study of T cell repertoires in cytomegalovirus infection. One entry per CDR3 protein results from TCRdb running MiXCR on the reads. The sample contains almost 550,000 distinct CDR3 sequences, 16% of which appear only once. Sequencing was carried out using CD8+ T cells from PBMCs. All receptors come from a human donor in good health (CMV status not recorded). Some clones in this sample may be carry-over from other donors' samples. Each CDR3 is given with its conserved first and last residue. Fields, in order: D gene, V gene, clone size, J gene, CDR3 DNA, CDR3 protein. The D gene is left open where the match is weak. Only part of the rows carry a size: once, few, many, or a class if the clone is expanded.

d_call: -
v_call: TRBV27
clone_size: many
j_call: TRBJ2-6
cdr3_nt: TGTGCCAGCAGTTCTCTGGGGGCCAACGTCCTGACTTTC
cdr3_aa: CASSSLGANVLTF

d_call: TRBD1
v_call: TRBV9
clone_size: -
j_call: TRBJ1-2
cdr3_nt: TGTGCCAGCAGCCCCGGACAGGGGGCAAATGGCTACACCTTC
cdr3_aa: CASSPGQGANGYTF

d_call: TRBD1
v_call: TRBV7-3
clone_size: many
j_call: TRBJ2-3
cdr3_nt: TGTGCCAGCAGTGAGGGACAGGGAGTAGATACGCAGTATTTT
cdr3_aa: CASSEGQGVDTQYF

d_call: TRBD1
v_call: TRBV20-1
clone_size: few
j_call: TRBJ1-2
cdr3_nt: TGCAGTGCAACCAACCGGGACAGGCCCTTTTATGGCTACACCTTC
cdr3_aa: CSATNRDRPFYGYTF

d_call: -
v_call: TRBV28
clone_size: -
j_call: TRBJ1-5
cdr3_nt: TGTGCCAGCAGTGTACACACGAGGGCCCAGCCCCAGCATTTT
cdr3_aa: CASSVHTRAQPQHF

d_call: TRBD2
v_call: TRBV4-2
clone_size: -
j_call: TRBJ2-7
cdr3_nt: TGTGCCAGCAGCGAGCTGGCGGGAGGGCTGGTCACAAGGTACGAGCAGTACTTC
cdr3_aa: CASSELAGGLVTRYEQYF

d_call: -
v_call: TRBV6-4
clone_size: -
j_call: TRBJ1-2
cdr3_nt: TGTGCCAGCAGACACGGGGGCGGCTATGGCTACACCTTC
cdr3_aa: CASRHGGGYGYTF

d_call: -
v_call: TRBV7-9
clone_size: many
j_call: TRBJ1-1
cdr3_nt: TGTGCCAGCAGCCCCCAGGAGATCACTGAAGCTTTCTTT
cdr3_aa: CASSPQEITEAFF

d_call: TRBD1
v_call: TRBV27
clone_size: -
j_call: TRBJ1-2
cdr3_nt: TGTGCCAGCGGGACAGTAAACTATGGCTACACCTTC
cdr3_aa: CASGTVNYGYTF

d_call: TRBD2
v_call: TRBV7-2
clone_size: many
j_call: TRBJ2-2
cdr3_nt: TGTGCCAGCACCCTGGGGGAGCGGGAGTTCACCGGGGAGCTGTTTTTT
cdr3_aa: CASTLGEREFTGELFF

d_call: TRBD2
v_call: TRBV4-1
clone_size: many
j_call: TRBJ2-3
cdr3_nt: TGCGCCAGCAGCCAACCGGGACTAGCGGGGGGCACAGATACGCAGTATTTT
cdr3_aa: CASSQPGLAGGTDTQYF

d_call: TRBD2
v_call: TRBV7-6
clone_size: many
j_call: TRBJ2-7
cdr3_nt: TGTGCCAGCAGCTTAGAGGTAGCGGGGGACGGATACGAGCAGTACTTC
cdr3_aa: CASSLEVAGDGYEQYF

d_call: -
v_call: TRBV7-6
clone_size: many
j_call: TRBJ2-2
cdr3_nt: TGTGCCAGCAGCCAAGGGGGGCTGAACACCGGGGAGCTGTTTTTT
cdr3_aa: CASSQGGLNTGELFF

d_call: -
v_call: TRBV7-2
clone_size: many
j_call: TRBJ1-5
cdr3_nt: TGTGCCAGCAGCTTAGGAGGGGGAAAACCCCAGCCCCAGCATTTT
cdr3_aa: CASSLGGGKPQPQHF

d_call: -
v_call: TRBV6-2/TRBV6-3
clone_size: few
j_call: TRBJ2-2
cdr3_nt: TGTGCCAGCAGTTATGGGGTATATACGAACACCGGGGAGCTGTTTTTT
cdr3_aa: CASSYGVYTNTGELFF

d_call: -
v_call: TRBV6-5
clone_size: few
j_call: TRBJ2-5
cdr3_nt: TGTGCCAGCAGTTACGTTTGGGGAAGCCAAGAGACCCAGTACTTC
cdr3_aa: CASSYVWGSQETQYF

d_call: -
v_call: TRBV10-3
clone_size: -
j_call: TRBJ2-7
cdr3_nt: TGTGCCATCAGAACTGATATCCGGGAGCAGTACTTC
cdr3_aa: CAIRTDIREQYF

d_call: TRBD2
v_call: TRBV7-8
clone_size: many
j_call: TRBJ2-5
cdr3_nt: TGTGCCAGCAGCTTAACGGGAGGGGGGGAGGAGACCCAGTACTTC
cdr3_aa: CASSLTGGGEETQYF

d_call: TRBD2
v_call: TRBV12-3/TRBV12-4
clone_size: many
j_call: TRBJ2-3
cdr3_nt: TGTGCCAGCAGTTCATCGCGAGCTGGCGCTAGCGGGAGCTTGGCAGATACGCAGTATTTT
cdr3_aa: CASSSSRAGASGSLADTQYF

d_call: -
v_call: TRBV6-1
clone_size: many
j_call: TRBJ1-2
cdr3_nt: TGTGCCAGCAGGAGGGGGGCAGTCTATGGCTACACCTTC
cdr3_aa: CASRRGAVYGYTF

d_call: -
v_call: TRBV7-3
clone_size: many
j_call: TRBJ2-1
cdr3_nt: TGTGCCAGCAGCTTAACTTCCCGGGGACGAAACAATGAGCAGTTCTTC
cdr3_aa: CASSLTSRGRNNEQFF

d_call: -
v_call: TRBV27
clone_size: -
j_call: TRBJ2-7
cdr3_nt: TGTGCCAGCAGTTTTCCGTTCTCCTACGAGCAGTACTTC
cdr3_aa: CASSFPFSYEQYF

d_call: TRBD2
v_call: TRBV27
clone_size: -
j_call: TRBJ2-2
cdr3_nt: TGTGCCAGCAGTTTTACTAGCGGGACGAACACCGGGGAGCTGTTTTTT
cdr3_aa: CASSFTSGTNTGELFF

d_call: -
v_call: TRBV10-3
clone_size: few
j_call: TRBJ2-2
cdr3_nt: TGTGCCGTACGGTCTTTGCAGGGCCCTCGGACCGGGGAGCTGTTTTTT
cdr3_aa: CAVRSLQGPRTGELFF

d_call: -
v_call: TRBV3-1
clone_size: few
j_call: TRBJ2-2
cdr3_nt: TGTGCCAGCAGCCAAGATAGGGGGAGGTTTGGCGGGGAGCTGTTTTTT
cdr3_aa: CASSQDRGRFGGELFF

d_call: -
v_call: TRBV19
clone_size: few
j_call: TRBJ2-7
cdr3_nt: TGTGCCAGTAGTATGCAGGGGGGATTCTACGAGCAGTACTTC
cdr3_aa: CASSMQGGFYEQYF

d_call: -
v_call: TRBV27
clone_size: many
j_call: TRBJ1-1
cdr3_nt: TGTGCCAGCACCATCACCGCGGGTGAGACTGAAGCTTTCTTT
cdr3_aa: CASTITAGETEAFF

d_call: TRBD1
v_call: TRBV2
clone_size: -
j_call: TRBJ2-3
cdr3_nt: TGTGCCAGCACCGAAGGCAGGACAGGGGGCACAGATACGCAGTATTTT
cdr3_aa: CASTEGRTGGTDTQYF

d_call: -
v_call: TRBV7-9
clone_size: many
j_call: TRBJ2-7
cdr3_nt: TGTGCCAGCAGCCCTCATTTCTACGAGCAGTACTTC
cdr3_aa: CASSPHFYEQYF

d_call: TRBD2
v_call: TRBV7-9
clone_size: many
j_call: TRBJ2-3
cdr3_nt: TGTGCCAGCAGCTTCAGCTCTAGCGGGGGCCTAAGCACAGATACGCAGTATTTT
cdr3_aa: CASSFSSSGGLSTDTQYF

d_call: -
v_call: TRBV11-2
clone_size: many
j_call: TRBJ2-5
cdr3_nt: TGTGCCAGCAGCTTTGTACAGTGGAAAGAGACCCAGTACTTC
cdr3_aa: CASSFVQWKETQYF

d_call: -
v_call: TRBV12-3/TRBV12-4
clone_size: -
j_call: TRBJ2-1
cdr3_nt: TGTGCCAGCACCATCTCAGGGGTAAATGAGCAGTTCTTC
cdr3_aa: CASTISGVNEQFF

d_call: TRBD1
v_call: TRBV20-1
clone_size: few
j_call: TRBJ1-2
cdr3_nt: TGCAGTGCTAGAGATAGGGACAGGGGATTTAACTATGGCTACACCTTC
cdr3_aa: CSARDRDRGFNYGYTF

d_call: -
v_call: TRBV2
clone_size: few
j_call: TRBJ2-3
cdr3_nt: TGTGCCAGAGAAGATACGCAGTATTTT
cdr3_aa: CAREDTQYF

d_call: -
v_call: TRBV12-3/TRBV12-4
clone_size: many
j_call: TRBJ1-5
cdr3_nt: TGTGCCAGCAGCTGGAGTGGGGACACGGTCAATCAGCCCCAGCATTTT
cdr3_aa: CASSWSGDTVNQPQHF

d_call: TRBD2
v_call: TRBV20-1
clone_size: few
j_call: TRBJ2-5
cdr3_nt: TGCAGTGCTGCCCACCTGGTAGCGGGAGCAGGGCAAGAGACCCAGTACTTC
cdr3_aa: CSAAHLVAGAGQETQYF

d_call: TRBD1
v_call: TRBV7-6
clone_size: many
j_call: TRBJ2-7
cdr3_nt: TGTGCCAGCAGCGGACAGGGGGGCTACGAGCAGTACTTC
cdr3_aa: CASSGQGGYEQYF

d_call: -
v_call: TRBV28
clone_size: few
j_call: TRBJ1-2
cdr3_nt: TGTGCCAGCAACCCCCGATCCTCCGGCTACACCTTC
cdr3_aa: CASNPRSSGYTF

d_call: -
v_call: TRBV28
clone_size: -
j_call: TRBJ2-1
cdr3_nt: TGTGCCAGCACCTATTCTCGGGAGCAGTTCTTC
cdr3_aa: CASTYSREQFF

d_call: TRBD1
v_call: TRBV28
clone_size: many
j_call: TRBJ2-7
cdr3_nt: TGTGCCAGCAGGCGCAGACAGGGTAACTACGAGCAGTACTTC
cdr3_aa: CASRRRQGNYEQYF

d_call: TRBD2
v_call: TRBV28
clone_size: many
j_call: TRBJ2-5
cdr3_nt: TGTGCCAGCAGTTTTCTGGGACTAGCGGGACCCGAAGAGACCCAGTACTTC
cdr3_aa: CASSFLGLAGPEETQYF

d_call: -
v_call: TRBV20-1
clone_size: -
j_call: TRBJ1-2
cdr3_nt: TGCAGTGCTCCCGGTGGAGGGGGCTATGGCTACACCTTC
cdr3_aa: CSAPGGGGYGYTF

d_call: -
v_call: TRBV7-3
clone_size: few
j_call: TRBJ2-3
cdr3_nt: TGTGCCAGCAGCTTGTCGACAGGACCAGGGGTAATAGACGGCACAGATACGCAGTATTTT
cdr3_aa: CASSLSTGPGVIDGTDTQYF

d_call: -
v_call: TRBV30
clone_size: -
j_call: TRBJ2-1
cdr3_nt: TGTGCCTGGAGTTCGAGCGGCCCACGTGACAATGAGCAGTTCTTC
cdr3_aa: CAWSSSGPRDNEQFF

d_call: -
v_call: TRBV7-6
clone_size: many
j_call: TRBJ2-7
cdr3_nt: TGTGCCAGCAGCAAGGGGCTAGGACCCTCCTACGAGCAGTACTTC
cdr3_aa: CASSKGLGPSYEQYF

d_call: -
v_call: TRBV7-9
clone_size: -
j_call: TRBJ1-2
cdr3_nt: TGTGCCAGCAGCTTCACGGGTGGGGCAGTAATCAGTAAGGGCTACACCTTC
cdr3_aa: CASSFTGGAVISKGYTF

d_call: -
v_call: TRBV29-1
clone_size: few
j_call: TRBJ2-2
cdr3_nt: TGCAGCGTTGAAGATCGCCCAGGCGCGAACACCGGGGAGCTGTTTTTT
cdr3_aa: CSVEDRPGANTGELFF

d_call: TRBD2
v_call: TRBV10-3
clone_size: many
j_call: TRBJ2-7
cdr3_nt: TGTGCCATCAGTGCGGCTAGCGGAACCTACGAGCAGTACTTC
cdr3_aa: CAISAASGTYEQYF

d_call: -
v_call: TRBV27
clone_size: few
j_call: TRBJ1-5
cdr3_nt: TGTGCCAGCGGGCAGGGTGTTGTTCAGCCCCAGCATTTT
cdr3_aa: CASGQGVVQPQHF

d_call: -
v_call: TRBV7-9
clone_size: many
j_call: TRBJ2-7
cdr3_nt: TGTGCCAGCAGTAAGGACTCCTCCTACGAGCAGTACTTC
cdr3_aa: CASSKDSSYEQYF

d_call: TRBD1
v_call: TRBV7-9
clone_size: many
j_call: TRBJ2-1
cdr3_nt: TGTGCCAGCAGCTTAGCGGGACAGGGTAGGGATGAGCAGTTCTTC
cdr3_aa: CASSLAGQGRDEQFF

d_call: TRBD2
v_call: TRBV4-1
clone_size: once
j_call: TRBJ2-7
cdr3_nt: TGCGCCAGCAGCCAAGATAAGAGGCGGGGGGCTTACTACGAGCAGTACTTC
cdr3_aa: CASSQDKRRGAYYEQYF

d_call: -
v_call: TRBV7-9
clone_size: many
j_call: TRBJ2-7
cdr3_nt: TGTGCCAGCAGGCCTGGGACGGGCGAGCAGTACTTC
cdr3_aa: CASRPGTGEQYF

d_call: -
v_call: TRBV9
clone_size: once
j_call: TRBJ2-1
cdr3_nt: TGTGCCAGCAGCGTAGCTCGGCATGAGCAGTTCTTC
cdr3_aa: CASSVARHEQFF

d_call: -
v_call: TRBV9
clone_size: -
j_call: TRBJ1-5
cdr3_nt: TGTGCCAGCAGCGTAGATTCCTCACGCCTTCAGCCCCAGCATTTT
cdr3_aa: CASSVDSSRLQPQHF

d_call: -
v_call: TRBV29-1
clone_size: many
j_call: TRBJ1-4
cdr3_nt: TGCAGCGTTGTCTCGACAAACCCTCCGACTAATGAAAAACTGTTTTTT
cdr3_aa: CSVVSTNPPTNEKLFF

d_call: -
v_call: TRBV4-1
clone_size: few
j_call: TRBJ1-3
cdr3_nt: TGCGCCAGCAGCCAAGAAAGGATGGGCGCTGGAAACACCATATATTTT
cdr3_aa: CASSQERMGAGNTIYF

d_call: TRBD2
v_call: TRBV20-1
clone_size: -
j_call: TRBJ2-3
cdr3_nt: TGCAGTGCTCGCCGGACTAGCGGGGACGGGGATACGCAGTATTTT
cdr3_aa: CSARRTSGDGDTQYF